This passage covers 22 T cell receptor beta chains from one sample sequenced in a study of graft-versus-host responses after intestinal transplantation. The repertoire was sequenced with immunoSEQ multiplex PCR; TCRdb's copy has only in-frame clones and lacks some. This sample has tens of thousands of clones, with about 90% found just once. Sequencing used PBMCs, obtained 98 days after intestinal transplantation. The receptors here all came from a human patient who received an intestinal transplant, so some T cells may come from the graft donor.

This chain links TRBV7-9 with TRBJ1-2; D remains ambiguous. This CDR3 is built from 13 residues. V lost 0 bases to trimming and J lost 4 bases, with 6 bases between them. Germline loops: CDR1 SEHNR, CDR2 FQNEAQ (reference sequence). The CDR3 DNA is TGTGCCAGCAGCTTAGCCGGATCCTATGGCTACACCTTC. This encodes CASSLAGSYGYTF.

Here the CDR3 DNA reads TGTGCCAGCAGGGAAAGCGGAAGCTCCTACAATGAGCAGTTCTTC. Its protein product is CASRESGSSYNEQFF. The chain couples TRBV2 to TRBJ2-1; possibly TRBD2 for D (5 bases). Germline V gives CDR1 SNHLY, CDR2 FYNNEI. The V end was cut by 6 bases, the J end by 0 bases, with 12 bases between. This CDR3 comprises 15 residues.

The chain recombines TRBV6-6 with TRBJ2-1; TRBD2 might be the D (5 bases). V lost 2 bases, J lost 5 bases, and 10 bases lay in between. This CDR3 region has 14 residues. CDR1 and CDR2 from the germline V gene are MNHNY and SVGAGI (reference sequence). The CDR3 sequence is CASSYGREDNEQFF. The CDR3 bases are TGTGCCAGCAGTTACGGGAGAGAGGACAATGAGCAGTTCTTC.

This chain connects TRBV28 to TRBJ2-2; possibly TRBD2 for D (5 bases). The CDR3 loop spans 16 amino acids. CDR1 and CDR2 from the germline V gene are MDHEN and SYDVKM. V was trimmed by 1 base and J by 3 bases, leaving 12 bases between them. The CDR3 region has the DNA TGTGCCAGCAGTTTATATCCGGGAACCCACACCGGGGAGCTGTTTTTT. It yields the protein CASSLYPGTHTGELFF.

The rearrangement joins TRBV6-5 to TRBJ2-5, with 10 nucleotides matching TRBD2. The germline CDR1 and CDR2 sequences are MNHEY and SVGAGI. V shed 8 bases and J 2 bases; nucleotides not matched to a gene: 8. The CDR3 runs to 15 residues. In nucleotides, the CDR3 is TGTGCCAGCCTCGCAGCGGGAGGGAGTCAAGAGACCCAGTACTTC. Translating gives CASLAAGGSQETQYF.

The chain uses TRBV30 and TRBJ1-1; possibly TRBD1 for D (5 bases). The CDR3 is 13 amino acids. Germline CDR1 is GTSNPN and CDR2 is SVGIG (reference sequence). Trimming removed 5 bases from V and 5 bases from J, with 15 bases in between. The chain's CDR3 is CAWGYGRGTEAFF. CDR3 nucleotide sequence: TGTGCCTGGGGCTATGGGCGGGGGACTGAAGCTTTCTTT.

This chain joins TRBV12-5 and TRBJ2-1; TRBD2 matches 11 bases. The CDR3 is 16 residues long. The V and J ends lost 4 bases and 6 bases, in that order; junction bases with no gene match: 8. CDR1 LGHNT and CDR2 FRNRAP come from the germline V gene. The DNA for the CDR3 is TGTGCTAGTGGTTCCCCGGGACTAGCGGTTGGCAATGAGCAGTTCTTC. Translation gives CASGSPGLAVGNEQFF.

For the CDR3, the DNA is TGCGCCAGCAGCCAAAAACAGGGTAGTGAAGCTTTCTTT. It is translated as CASSQKQGSEAFF. The chain employs TRBV4-1 and TRBJ1-1; D possibly corresponds to TRBD1 (6 bases). Germline values: CDR1 MGHRA, CDR2 YSYEKL. V lost 2 bases and J lost 7, with 11 bases in between. This CDR3 has 13 residues.

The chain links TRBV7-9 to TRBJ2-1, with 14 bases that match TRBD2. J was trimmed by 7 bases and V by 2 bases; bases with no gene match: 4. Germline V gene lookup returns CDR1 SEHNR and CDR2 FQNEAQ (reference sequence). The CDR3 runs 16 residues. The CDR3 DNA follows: TGTGCCAGCAGCTTACGACTAGCGGGAGGGCATAATGAGCAGTTCTTC. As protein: CASSLRLAGGHNEQFF. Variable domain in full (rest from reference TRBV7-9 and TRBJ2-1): DTGVSQNPRHKITKRGQNVTFRCDPISEHNRLYWYRQTLGQGPEFLTYFQNEAQLEKSRLLSDRFSAERPKGSFSTLEIQRTEQGDSAMYLCASSLRLAGGHNEQFFGPGTRLTVL.

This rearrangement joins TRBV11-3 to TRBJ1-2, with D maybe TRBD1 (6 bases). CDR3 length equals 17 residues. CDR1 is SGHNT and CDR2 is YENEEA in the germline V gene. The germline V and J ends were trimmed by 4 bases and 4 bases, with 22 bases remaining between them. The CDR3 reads CASSSAPRGTGTYGYTF. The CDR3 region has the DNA TGTGCCAGCAGCTCCGCCCCCAGGGGCACAGGGACCTATGGCTACACCTTC.

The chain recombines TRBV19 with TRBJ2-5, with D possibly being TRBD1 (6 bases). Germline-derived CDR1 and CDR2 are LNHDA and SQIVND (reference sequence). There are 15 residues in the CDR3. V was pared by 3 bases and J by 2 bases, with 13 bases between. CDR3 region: CASSISGTYQETQYF. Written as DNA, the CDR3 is TGTGCCAGTAGTATTTCCGGGACATATCAAGAGACCCAGTACTTC.

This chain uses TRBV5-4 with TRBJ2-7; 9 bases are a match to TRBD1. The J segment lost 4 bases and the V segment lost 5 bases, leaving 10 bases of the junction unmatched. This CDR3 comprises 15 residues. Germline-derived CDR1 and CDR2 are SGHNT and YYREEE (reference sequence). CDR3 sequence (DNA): TGTGCCAGCAGTCCCGATCCGGGACAGGGTTACGAGCAGTACTTC. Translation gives CASSPDPGQGYEQYF.

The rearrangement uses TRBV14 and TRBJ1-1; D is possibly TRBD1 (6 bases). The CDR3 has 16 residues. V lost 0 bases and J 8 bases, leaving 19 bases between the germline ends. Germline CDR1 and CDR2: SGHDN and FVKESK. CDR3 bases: TGTGCCAGCAGCCAAGATCCGGCTACAGGGCCCATAGAAGCTTTCTTT. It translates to CASSQDPATGPIEAFF.

The CDR3 region has the DNA TGTGCCAGCAGCGTAACGCAAACCGGGACGGAGCTTAGGGGCTACACCTTC. Its protein is CASSVTQTGTELRGYTF. V is TRBV9 and J is TRBJ1-2; TRBD1 is a possible D gene (5 bases). This CDR3 region has 17 residues. The V gene lost 1 base and the J gene lost 8 bases, with 24 bases spanning the gap. CDR1 and CDR2 from the germline V gene are SGDLS and YYNGEE.

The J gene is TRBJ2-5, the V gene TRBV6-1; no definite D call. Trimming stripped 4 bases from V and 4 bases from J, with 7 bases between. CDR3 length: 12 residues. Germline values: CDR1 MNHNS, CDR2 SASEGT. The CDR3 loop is CASSAEVETQYF. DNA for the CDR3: TGTGCCAGCAGTGCTGAGGTAGAGACCCAGTACTTC.

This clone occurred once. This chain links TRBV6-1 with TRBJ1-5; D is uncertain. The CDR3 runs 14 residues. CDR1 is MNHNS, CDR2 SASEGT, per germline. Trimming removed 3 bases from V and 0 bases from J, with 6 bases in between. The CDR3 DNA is TGTGCCAGCAGTGAGACATTTAGCAATCAGCCCCAGCATTTT. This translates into CASSETFSNQPQHF.

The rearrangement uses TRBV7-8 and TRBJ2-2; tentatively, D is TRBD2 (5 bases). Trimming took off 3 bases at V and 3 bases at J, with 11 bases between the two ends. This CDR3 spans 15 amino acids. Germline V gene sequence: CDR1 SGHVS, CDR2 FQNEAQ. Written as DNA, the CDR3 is TGTGCCAGCAGCTTCCGGGATCCCGACACCGGGGAGCTGTTTTTT. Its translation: CASSFRDPDTGELFF.

CDR3 DNA sequence: TGTGCCAGCAGTGAATATGGGCAGGGGGTACCCTACGAGCAGTACTTC. Its translation: CASSEYGQGVPYEQYF. The V and J genes are TRBV25-1 and TRBJ2-7; 7 bases match TRBD1. The CDR3 covers 16 residues. Germline V CDR1 and CDR2: MGHDK, SYGVNS. Trimming at V came to 0 bases and at J to 2 bases, leaving 7 bases not matched to a gene.

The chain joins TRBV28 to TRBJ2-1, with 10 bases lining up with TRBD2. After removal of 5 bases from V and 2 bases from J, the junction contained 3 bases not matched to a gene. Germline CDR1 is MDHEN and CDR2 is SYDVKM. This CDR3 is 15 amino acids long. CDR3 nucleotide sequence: TGTGCCAGCAGTCTAGCGGGAGTCCCCTACAATGAGCAGTTCTTC. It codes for CASSLAGVPYNEQFF. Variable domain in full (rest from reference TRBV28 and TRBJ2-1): DVKVTQSSRYLVKRTGEKVFLECVQDMDHENMFWYRQDPGLGLRLIYFSYDVKMKEKGDIPEGYSVSREKKERFSLILESASTNQTSMYLCASSLAGVPYNEQFFGPGTRLTVL.

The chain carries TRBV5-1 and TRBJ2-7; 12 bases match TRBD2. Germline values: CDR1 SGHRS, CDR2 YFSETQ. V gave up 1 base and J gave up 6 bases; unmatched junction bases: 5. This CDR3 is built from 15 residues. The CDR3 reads CASSLQLAGGIEQYF. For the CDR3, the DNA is TGCGCCAGCAGCTTGCAACTAGCGGGAGGAATCGAGCAGTACTTC.

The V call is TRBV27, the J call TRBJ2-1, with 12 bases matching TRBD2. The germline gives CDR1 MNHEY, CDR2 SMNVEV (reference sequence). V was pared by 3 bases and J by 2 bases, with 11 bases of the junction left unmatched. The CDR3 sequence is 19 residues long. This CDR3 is CASSLDRTSGARAYNEQFF. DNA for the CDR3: TGTGCCAGCAGTTTGGATAGGACTAGCGGGGCCAGGGCCTACAATGAGCAGTTCTTC.

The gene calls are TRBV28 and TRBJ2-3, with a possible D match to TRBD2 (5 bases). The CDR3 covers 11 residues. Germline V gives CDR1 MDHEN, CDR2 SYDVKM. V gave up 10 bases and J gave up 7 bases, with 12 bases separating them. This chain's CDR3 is CATIRGYTQYF. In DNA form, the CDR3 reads TGTGCCACTATCCGGGGTTATACGCAGTATTTT.